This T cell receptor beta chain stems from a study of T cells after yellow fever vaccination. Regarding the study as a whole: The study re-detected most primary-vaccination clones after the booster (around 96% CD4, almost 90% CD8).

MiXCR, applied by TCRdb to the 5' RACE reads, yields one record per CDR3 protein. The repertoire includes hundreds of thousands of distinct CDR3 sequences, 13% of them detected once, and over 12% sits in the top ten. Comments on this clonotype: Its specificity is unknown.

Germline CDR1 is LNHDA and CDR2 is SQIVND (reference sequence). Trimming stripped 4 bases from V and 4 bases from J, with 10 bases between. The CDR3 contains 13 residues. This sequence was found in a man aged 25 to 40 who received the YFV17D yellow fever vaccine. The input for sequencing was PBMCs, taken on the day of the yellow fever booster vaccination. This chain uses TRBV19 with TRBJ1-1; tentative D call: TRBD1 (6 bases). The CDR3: CASSTTGSTEAFF. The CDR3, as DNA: TGTGCCAGTAGTACCACAGGGTCCACTGAAGCTTTCTTT.